This entry lists 29 T cell receptor beta chains sequenced from one sample in a study of shared clonotypes between healthy human individuals. TCRdb's table, derived via immunoSEQ multiplex PCR, lists solely in-frame clones and lacks some. In the table there are about 2.2 million clones, around 95% of which are singletons. Naive CD8 cells lacked CD45RO and underwent positive selection for CCR7, leaving out terminally differentiated effector memory CD45RA+ cells. The sample taken for sequencing was naive CD8+ T cells from PBMCs. The receptors stem from a man aged 18 to 29 in good health. Some clones in this sample may be carry-over from other donors' samples.

J is TRBJ2-3 and V is TRBV7-9; TRBD2 might be the D (5 bases). The germline V gene encodes CDR1 SEHNR and CDR2 FQNEAQ (reference sequence). This CDR3 has 16 amino acids. V was cut by 5 bases and J by 5 bases, with 20 bases left in between. The CDR3 sequence: CASSLNPPGFKDTQYF. The DNA of the CDR3 is TGTGCCAGCAGCCTCAACCCACCGGGGTTTAAAGATACGCAGTATTTT.

J is TRBJ2-3 and V is TRBV28; 10 bases align to TRBD1. Germline V lookup: CDR1 MDHEN, CDR2 SYDVKM. The CDR3 has 16 residues. Germline trimming cut 3 bases from V and 2 bases from J; bases unmatched to any gene: 5. CDR3 amino acids: CASSFPTGGTTDTQYF. The CDR3 DNA reads as TGTGCCAGCAGTTTCCCGACAGGGGGCACCACAGATACGCAGTATTTT.

This chain joins TRBV6-5 and TRBJ2-5, with D perhaps matching TRBD2 (6 bases). CDR3 length: 15 residues. The germline gives CDR1 MNHEY, CDR2 SVGAGI. Between the trimmed V and J ends, which lost 8 bases and 2 bases, there was a span of 18 bases. The CDR3 nucleotides are TGTGCCAGCGGGCGGTTCGGGCGGGGACAAGAGACCCAGTACTTC. It codes for CASGRFGRGQETQYF.

The rearrangement joins TRBV5-1 to TRBJ2-3; D not certain. V was pared by 0 bases and J by 5 bases, with 16 bases between. Germline values: CDR1 SGHRS, CDR2 YFSETQ. There are 16 residues in the CDR3. CDR3 DNA sequence: TGCGCCAGCAGCTTGGTATTCGCCAGATCGAGAGATACGCAGTATTTT. It translates to CASSLVFARSRDTQYF. Full variable domain (missing parts from reference TRBV5-1 and TRBJ2-3): KAGVTQTPRYLIKTRGQQVTLSCSPISGHRSVSWYQQTPGQGLQFLFEYFSETQRNKGNFPGRFSGRQFSNSRSEMNVSTLELGDSALYLCASSLVFARSRDTQYFGPGTRLTVL.

The CDR3 loop reads CASSPRRGETGELFF. The CDR3 DNA reads as TGTGCCAGCAGCCCCCGTCGAGGGGAGACCGGGGAGCTGTTTTTT. This chain joins TRBV7-6 and TRBJ2-2; D is possibly TRBD1 or TRBD2 (5 bases each). The germline V gene has CDR1 SGHVS and CDR2 FNYEAQ. The CDR3 runs 15 residues. The V end lost 5 bases, the J end lost 5 bases, and 15 bases lay between the germline ends. Looking up the rest from reference TRBV7-6 and TRBJ2-2 gives the full variable domain: GAGVSQSPRYKVTKRGQDVALRCDPISGHVSLYWYRQALGQGPEFLTYFNYEAQQDKSGLPNDRFSAERPEGSISTLTIQRTEQRDSAMYRCASSPRRGETGELFFGEGSRLTVL.

The V call is TRBV9, the J call TRBJ2-7; 10 bases map to TRBD1. The CDR3 consists of 15 residues. V lost 1 base, J lost 4 bases, and 5 bases stayed unmatched. From germline, CDR1 is SGDLS and CDR2 YYNGEE. CDR3 amino acids: CASSVSGQGRYEQYF. In DNA form, the CDR3 reads TGTGCCAGCAGCGTATCGGGACAGGGGAGATACGAGCAGTACTTC.

The count of this clone is one. Other DNA sequences in the same sample also yield this CDR3. This chain links TRBV19 with TRBJ1-1; TRBD1 is a possible D gene (6 bases). The CDR3 is 11 amino acids. Trimming removed 5 bases from V and 8 bases from J, with 9 bases in between. Germline CDR1 LNHDA, CDR2 SQIVND (reference sequence). The CDR3: CASSFGTEAFF. CDR3 sequence (DNA): TGTGCCAGTAGTTTCGGGACAGAAGCTTTCTTT.

This clone has just one count. CDR3: CASSLNSGRIYEQYF. CDR3 in DNA: TGTGCCAGCAGCTTGAATAGCGGGAGAATCTACGAGCAGTACTTC. The chain recombines TRBV11-2 with TRBJ2-7; TRBD2 matches 9 bases. Germline lookup yields CDR1 SGHAT and CDR2 FQNNGV. The CDR3 is 15 amino acids. J gave up 3 bases and V 3 bases, and 6 bases lay outside the gene matches.

The chain has TRBV10-2 and TRBJ1-2; TRBD1 is a possible D gene (5 bases). The CDR3 extends over 14 amino acids. V lost 0 bases to trimming and J lost 6 bases, with 11 bases between them. The V gene's germline CDR1 is WSHSY and CDR2 SAAADI. CDR3 sequence: CASSESTEDDGYTF. The CDR3 DNA sequence: TGCGCCAGCAGTGAGTCGACAGAGGATGATGGCTACACCTTC.

The chain is built from TRBV19 and TRBJ1-5; no clear D gene. The ends were cut back, 7 bases at V and 3 bases at J, with 13 bases in the middle. This CDR3 spans 14 amino acids. Germline assignment: CDR1 LNHDA and CDR2 SQIVND (reference sequence). CDR3 nucleotide sequence: TGTGCCAGTAATAGTTGGGGATACAATCAGCCCCAGCATTTT. Protein product: CASNSWGYNQPQHF.

In this sample, this clone turned up a few times. This chain connects TRBV9 to TRBJ1-1; D remains unclear. Trimming removed 7 bases from V and 0 bases from J, with 7 bases in between. CDR1 and CDR2 (germline): SGDLS, YYNGEE. CDR3 length: 12 amino acids. This chain's CDR3 is CASAGMNTEAFF. The CDR3 DNA follows: TGTGCCAGCGCTGGGATGAACACTGAAGCTTTCTTT.

V and J are TRBV28 and TRBJ1-1; D call uncertain. The length of the CDR3 is 14 residues. CDR1 is MDHEN and CDR2 is SYDVKM in the germline V gene. Trimming stripped 5 bases from V and 4 bases from J, with 14 bases between. CDR3 in DNA: TGTGCCAGCAGTAAAGGTCTCTATGGCACTGAAGCTTTCTTT. Amino acid sequence: CASSKGLYGTEAFF.

The chain links TRBV5-1 to TRBJ1-5; 7 bases line up with TRBD1. The CDR3 extends over 17 amino acids. Germline lookup yields CDR1 SGHRS and CDR2 YFSETQ. V lost 4 bases and J lost 2; bases outside the gene matches: 12. The CDR3 sequence: CASSPGGTARGNQPQHF. In DNA, the CDR3 is TGCGCCAGCAGCCCTGGGGGGACAGCCCGGGGCAATCAGCCCCAGCATTTT.

V and J are TRBV27 and TRBJ2-2; D may be TRBD2 (5 bases). Germline V gene data show CDR1 as MNHEY and CDR2 as SMNVEV (reference sequence). The CDR3 covers 14 residues. V was pared by 5 bases and J by 6 bases, with 13 bases between. CDR3 amino acids: CASSVTRWAGELFF. CDR3 in DNA: TGTGCCAGCAGTGTTACTAGATGGGCCGGGGAGCTGTTTTTT.

In the case of this clone: In the same sample, other DNA sequences code for this CDR3. The rearrangement joins TRBV7-9 to TRBJ2-7, with 9 nucleotides matching TRBD1. V lost 5 bases to trimming and J lost 4 bases; unmatched junction nucleotides: 3. CDR3 size: 13 residues. Germline CDR1 is SEHNR and CDR2 is FQNEAQ (reference sequence). The CDR3 region is CASSPTGGYEQYF. The CDR3 DNA sequence: TGTGCCAGCAGCCCGACAGGGGGATACGAGCAGTACTTC.

About this clone itself: Other DNA sequences of this sample code for an identical CDR3. The rearrangement joins TRBV11-2 to TRBJ2-7; tentatively, D is TRBD2 (5 bases). Germline CDR1 SGHAT, CDR2 FQNNGV. The ends were cut back, 1 base at V and 3 bases at J, with 10 bases in the middle. The CDR3 loop spans 14 amino acids. The CDR3, as DNA: TGTGCCAGCAGCTTAGGGACTGGATACTACGAGCAGTACTTC. Translation: CASSLGTGYYEQYF.

The rearrangement joins TRBV6-5 to TRBJ2-7; perhaps TRBD2 as D (5 bases). Germline CDR1 MNHEY, CDR2 SVGAGI. Deletions cut 6 bases from V and 2 bases from J, with 11 bases between. This CDR3 region has 13 residues. The CDR3 region is CASSPGVAYEQYF. CDR3 nucleotide sequence: TGTGCCAGCAGCCCCGGGGTTGCCTACGAGCAGTACTTC.

The chain carries TRBV9 and TRBJ2-5; 7 nucleotides match TRBD2. Germline trimming cut 0 bases from V and 6 bases from J; bases unmatched to any gene: 8. Germline V gene data show CDR1 as SGDLS and CDR2 as YYNGEE. The CDR3 loop spans 15 amino acids. CDR3: CASSVARGGEKTQYF. CDR3 nucleotide sequence: TGTGCCAGCAGCGTAGCTCGGGGAGGGGAGAAGACCCAGTACTTC.

The chain uses TRBV11-2 and TRBJ1-1, with 12 bases fitting TRBD1. The CDR3 spans 18 residues. CDR1 SGHAT and CDR2 FQNNGV come from the germline V gene. The ends lost 1 base at V and 4 bases at J; junction bases unmatched: 10. The CDR3 DNA is TGTGCCAGCAGCTTAGCACGAGGGACAGGGGGCTCGGGCACTGAAGCTTTCTTT. Its protein product is CASSLARGTGGSGTEAFF.

V usage is TRBV2 and J usage is TRBJ2-3, with TRBD1 matching over 7 bases. V trimming: 5 bases; J trimming: 4 bases; junction bases outside the gene matches: 9. Germline V gives CDR1 SNHLY, CDR2 FYNNEI. The length of the CDR3 is 15 residues. This CDR3 reads CASSYNPQGADTQYF. The CDR3 region has the DNA TGTGCCAGCAGTTACAATCCCCAGGGGGCAGATACGCAGTATTTT.

The V gene is TRBV7-8, the J gene TRBJ2-7, with 7 nucleotides matching TRBD1. J gave up 7 bases and V 3 bases, and 6 bases lay outside the gene matches. The CDR3 sequence is 13 residues long. Germline V CDR1 and CDR2: SGHVS, FQNEAQ. Here the CDR3 reads CASSLTGPGEQYF. The CDR3 DNA reads TGTGCCAGCAGCTTGACAGGGCCGGGGGAGCAGTACTTC.

This sequence joins TRBV10-2 and TRBJ2-3; 9 bases line up with TRBD1. This CDR3 has 13 residues. Losses at the gene ends were 6 bases for V and 5 bases for J; bases not matched to a gene: 3. Germline V CDR1 and CDR2: WSHSY, SAAADI. The DNA for the CDR3 is TGCGCCAGCAGGGGACAGGGTGAAGATACGCAGTATTTT. This sequence encodes CASRGQGEDTQYF.

The J gene is TRBJ2-7, the V gene TRBV11-2; D could derive from TRBD1 or TRBD2 (5 bases each). Between the trimmed V and J ends, which lost 1 base and 5 bases, there was a span of 9 bases. The CDR3 has 13 amino acids. Germline CDR1 is SGHAT and CDR2 is FQNNGV. The CDR3 here is CASSLVRGDEQYF. In DNA form, the CDR3 reads TGTGCCAGCAGCTTAGTTCGGGGCGACGAGCAGTACTTC.

J is TRBJ2-1 and V is TRBV27, with D unresolved. Trimming cost V 0 bases and J 9 bases, with 9 bases left between them. Germline V CDR1 and CDR2: MNHEY, SMNVEV (reference sequence). The CDR3 is 13 residues long. The CDR3 nucleotides are TGTGCCAGCAGTTTATCGTATAGGCTTGAGCAGTTCTTC. It encodes CASSLSYRLEQFF.

CDR3 bases: TGTGCCAGCTCACAACCGGCACTAGCAGAGGGGGAGCAGTACTTC. The encoded protein is CASSQPALAEGEQYF. The rearrangement joins TRBV18 to TRBJ2-7; maybe TRBD2 (6 bases). V lost 4 bases and J lost 7, with 20 bases in between. Germline CDR1 is KGHSH and CDR2 is LQKENI. The CDR3 length is 15 residues. Variable domain in full (rest from reference TRBV18 and TRBJ2-7): NAGVMQNPRHLVRRRGQEARLRCSPMKGHSHVYWYRQLPEEGLKFMVYLQKENIIDESGMPKERFSAEFPKEGPSILRIQQVVRGDSAAYFCASSQPALAEGEQYFGPGTRLTVT.

This clone was detected once. The CDR3 region is CASSPPRVWPDEQFF. CDR3 nucleotide sequence: TGTGCCAGCTCACCTCCCCGGGTTTGGCCCGATGAGCAGTTCTTC. V gene TRBV18 combines with J gene TRBJ2-1; D unresolved. Germline V CDR1 and CDR2: KGHSH, LQKENI. With 3 bases removed from V and 8 bases from J, the gap between germline ends came to 17 bases. The CDR3 consists of 15 residues.

The J gene is TRBJ1-3, the V gene TRBV28, with D possibly being TRBD1 (5 bases). This CDR3 is built from 17 residues. Germline V gives CDR1 MDHEN, CDR2 SYDVKM. Between the trimmed V and J ends, which lost 8 bases and 10 bases, there was a span of 30 bases. The CDR3 protein is CASPIPTPDSFGGTIYF. Here the CDR3 DNA reads TGTGCCAGCCCAATCCCGACCCCTGACAGTTTCGGGGGGACCATATATTTT.

The V and J genes are TRBV4-2 and TRBJ1-1; TRBD1 is a possible D gene (5 bases). The germline V gene encodes CDR1 LGHNA and CDR2 YNFKEQ. This CDR3 comprises 12 residues. V lost 5 bases and J lost 4, with 8 bases in between. CDR3 loop: CASSGGFTEAFF. The CDR3 DNA reads TGTGCCAGCAGCGGGGGGTTCACTGAAGCTTTCTTT.

The rearrangement joins TRBV5-4 to TRBJ1-2; no reliable D call. V was shortened by 4 bases and J by 6 bases, with 10 bases between the two germline ends. The CDR3 has 12 residues. Germline values: CDR1 SGHNT, CDR2 YYREEE (reference sequence). CDR3 DNA: TGTGCCAGCAGCCTCGGACGGAATGGCTACACCTTC. Protein sequence: CASSLGRNGYTF.